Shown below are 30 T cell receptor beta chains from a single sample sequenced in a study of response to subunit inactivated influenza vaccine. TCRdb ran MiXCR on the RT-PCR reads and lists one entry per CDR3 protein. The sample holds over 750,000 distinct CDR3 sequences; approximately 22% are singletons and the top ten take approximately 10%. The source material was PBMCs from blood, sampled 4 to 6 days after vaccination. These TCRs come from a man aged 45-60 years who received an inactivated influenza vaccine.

The DNA of the CDR3 is TGTGCCAGCAGTTGGAACAGGGAATTGGGCACAGATACGCAGTATTTT. This codes for CASSWNRELGTDTQYF. This chain connects TRBV6-5 to TRBJ2-3; D perhaps matches TRBD1 (6 bases). The germline V gene has CDR1 MNHEY and CDR2 SVGAGI. The CDR3 has 16 residues. Trimming left V 4 bases short and J 1 base short, with 15 bases between.

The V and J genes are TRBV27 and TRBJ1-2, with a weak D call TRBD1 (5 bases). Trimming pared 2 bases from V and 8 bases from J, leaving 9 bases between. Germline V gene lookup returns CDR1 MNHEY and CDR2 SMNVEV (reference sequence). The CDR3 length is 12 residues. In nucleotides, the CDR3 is TGTGCCAGCAGTTTAGCGGGGGAAGGCTACACCTTC. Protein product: CASSLAGEGYTF.

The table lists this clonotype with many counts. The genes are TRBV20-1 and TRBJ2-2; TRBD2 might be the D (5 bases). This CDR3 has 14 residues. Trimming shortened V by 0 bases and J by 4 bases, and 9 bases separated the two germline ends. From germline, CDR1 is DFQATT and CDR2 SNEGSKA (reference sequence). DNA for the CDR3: TGCAGTGCTAGAGATTTTGCGGGCACCGGGGAGCTGTTTTTT. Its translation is CSARDFAGTGELFF.

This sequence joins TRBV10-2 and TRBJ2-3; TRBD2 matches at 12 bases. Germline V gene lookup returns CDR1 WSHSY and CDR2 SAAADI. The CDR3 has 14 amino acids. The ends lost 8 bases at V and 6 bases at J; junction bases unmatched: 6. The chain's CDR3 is CASVMTSGSDTQYF. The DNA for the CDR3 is TGCGCCAGCGTTATGACTAGCGGGAGCGATACGCAGTATTTT.

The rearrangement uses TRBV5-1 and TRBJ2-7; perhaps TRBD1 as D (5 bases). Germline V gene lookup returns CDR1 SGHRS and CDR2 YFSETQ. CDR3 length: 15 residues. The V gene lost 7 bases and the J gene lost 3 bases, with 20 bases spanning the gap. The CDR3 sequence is CASHDPWGSYYEQYF. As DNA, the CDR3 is TGCGCCAGCCACGACCCGTGGGGCAGCTACTACGAGCAGTACTTC.

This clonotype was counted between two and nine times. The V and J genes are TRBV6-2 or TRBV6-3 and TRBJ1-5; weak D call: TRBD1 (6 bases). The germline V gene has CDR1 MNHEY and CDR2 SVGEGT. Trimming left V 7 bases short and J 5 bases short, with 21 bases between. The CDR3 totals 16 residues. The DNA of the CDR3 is TGTGCCAGCACAAGTCCCACAGGGTGGGGGGATCAGCCCCAGCATTTT. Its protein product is CASTSPTGWGDQPQHF.

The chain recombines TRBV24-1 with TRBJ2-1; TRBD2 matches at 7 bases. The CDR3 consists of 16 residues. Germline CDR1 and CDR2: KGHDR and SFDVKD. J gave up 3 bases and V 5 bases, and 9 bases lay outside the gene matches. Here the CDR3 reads CATSGTGTMLYNEQFF. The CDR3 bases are TGTGCCACCAGTGGTACCGGGACTATGCTCTACAATGAGCAGTTCTTC.

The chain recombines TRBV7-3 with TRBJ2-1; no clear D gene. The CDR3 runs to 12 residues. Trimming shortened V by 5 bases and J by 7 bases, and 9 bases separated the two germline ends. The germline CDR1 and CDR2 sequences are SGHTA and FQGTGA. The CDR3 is CASSVDLNEQFF. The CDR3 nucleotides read TGTGCCAGCAGCGTCGACTTAAATGAGCAGTTCTTC.

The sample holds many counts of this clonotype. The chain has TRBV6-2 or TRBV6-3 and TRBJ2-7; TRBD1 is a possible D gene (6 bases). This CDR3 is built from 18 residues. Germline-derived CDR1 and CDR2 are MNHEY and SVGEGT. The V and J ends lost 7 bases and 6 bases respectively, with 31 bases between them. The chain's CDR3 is CASTQPLGIRGISSEQYF. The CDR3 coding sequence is TGTGCCAGCACCCAACCCCTGGGAATTAGGGGGATATCATCCGAGCAGTACTTC.

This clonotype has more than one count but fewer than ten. This CDR3 is CASEGVDEQYF. The DNA of the CDR3 is TGTGCCAGCGAAGGGGTCGACGAGCAGTACTTC. The rearrangement links TRBV3-1 to TRBJ2-7, with D possibly matching TRBD1 (5 bases). The germline V and J ends were trimmed by 8 bases and 5 bases, with 10 bases remaining between them. The CDR3 length is 11 residues. Germline V gives CDR1 LGHDT, CDR2 YNNKEL (reference sequence).

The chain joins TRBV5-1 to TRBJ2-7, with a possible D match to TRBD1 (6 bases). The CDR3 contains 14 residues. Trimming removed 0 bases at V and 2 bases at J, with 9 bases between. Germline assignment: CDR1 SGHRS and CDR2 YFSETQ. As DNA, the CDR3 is TGCGCCAGCAGCTTGGGGAAGGGGGCCTACGAGCAGTACTTC. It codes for CASSLGKGAYEQYF.

The CDR3 DNA reads TGTGCCAGCAGTGCGTCCAGGAACAACTATGGCTACACCTTC. Translated: CASSASRNNYGYTF. V is TRBV6-2 or TRBV6-3 and J is TRBJ1-2; D remains ambiguous. This CDR3 has 14 amino acids. The V gene's germline CDR1 is MNHEY and CDR2 SVGEGT. Trimming pared 5 bases from V and 2 bases from J, leaving 12 bases between.

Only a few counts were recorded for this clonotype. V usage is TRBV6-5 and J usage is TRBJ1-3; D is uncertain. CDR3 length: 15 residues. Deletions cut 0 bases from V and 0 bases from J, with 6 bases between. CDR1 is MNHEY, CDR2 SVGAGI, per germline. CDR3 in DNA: TGTGCCAGCAGTTACTCGTCACTCTCTGGAAACACCATATATTTT. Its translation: CASSYSSLSGNTIYF.

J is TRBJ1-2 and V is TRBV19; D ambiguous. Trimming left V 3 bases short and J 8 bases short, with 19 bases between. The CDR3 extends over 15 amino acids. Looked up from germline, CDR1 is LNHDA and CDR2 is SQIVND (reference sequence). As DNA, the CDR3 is TGTGCCAGTAGTATCTGGGAAACGGTCGTGGACGGCTACACCTTC. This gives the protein CASSIWETVVDGYTF.

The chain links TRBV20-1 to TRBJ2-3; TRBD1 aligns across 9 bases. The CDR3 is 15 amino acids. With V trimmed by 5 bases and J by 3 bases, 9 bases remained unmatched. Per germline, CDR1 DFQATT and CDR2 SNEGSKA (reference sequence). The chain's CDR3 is CSAAGTTGGTDTQYF. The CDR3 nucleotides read TGCAGTGCTGCAGGGACGACAGGGGGAACAGATACGCAGTATTTT.

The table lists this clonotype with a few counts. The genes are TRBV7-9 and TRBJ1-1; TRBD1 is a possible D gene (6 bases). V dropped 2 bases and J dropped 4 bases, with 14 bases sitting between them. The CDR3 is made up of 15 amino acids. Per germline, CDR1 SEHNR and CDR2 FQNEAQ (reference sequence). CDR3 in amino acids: CASSLTGKVGTEAFF. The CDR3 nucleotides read TGTGCCAGCAGCTTAACAGGGAAGGTGGGCACTGAAGCTTTCTTT.

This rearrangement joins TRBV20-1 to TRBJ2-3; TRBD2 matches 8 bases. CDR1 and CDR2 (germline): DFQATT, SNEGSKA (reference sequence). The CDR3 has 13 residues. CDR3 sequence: CSERRGASDTQYF. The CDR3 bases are TGCAGCGAAAGGCGGGGGGCATCAGATACGCAGTATTTT.

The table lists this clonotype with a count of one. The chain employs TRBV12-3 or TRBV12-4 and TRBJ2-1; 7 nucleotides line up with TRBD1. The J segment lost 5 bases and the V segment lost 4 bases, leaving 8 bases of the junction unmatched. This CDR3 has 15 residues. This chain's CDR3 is CASSSPGTANNEQFF. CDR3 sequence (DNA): TGTGCCAGCAGTTCCCCCGGGACAGCAAACAATGAGCAGTTCTTC.

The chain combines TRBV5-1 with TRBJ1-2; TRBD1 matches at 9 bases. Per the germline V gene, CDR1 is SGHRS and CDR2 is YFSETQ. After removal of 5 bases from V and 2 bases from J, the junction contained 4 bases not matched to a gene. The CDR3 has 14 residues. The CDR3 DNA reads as TGCGCCAGCAGGGCCACAGGGGGCAACTATGGCTACACCTTC. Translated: CASRATGGNYGYTF. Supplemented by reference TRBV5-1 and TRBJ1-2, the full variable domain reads KAGVTQTPRYLIKTRGQQVTLSCSPISGHRSVSWYQQTPGQGLQFLFEYFSETQRNKGNFPGRFSGRQFSNSRSEMNVSTLELGDSALYLCASRATGGNYGYTFGSGTRLTVV.

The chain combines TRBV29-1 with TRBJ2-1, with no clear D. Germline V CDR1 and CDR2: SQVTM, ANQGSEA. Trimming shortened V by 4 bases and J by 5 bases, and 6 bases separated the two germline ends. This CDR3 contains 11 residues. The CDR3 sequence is CSVGFHNEQFF. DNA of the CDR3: TGCAGCGTTGGCTTCCACAATGAGCAGTTCTTC.

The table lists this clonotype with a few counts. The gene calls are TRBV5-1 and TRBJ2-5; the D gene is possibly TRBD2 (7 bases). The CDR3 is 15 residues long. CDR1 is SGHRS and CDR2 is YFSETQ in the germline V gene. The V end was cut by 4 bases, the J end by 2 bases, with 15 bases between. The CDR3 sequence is CASSDPRGAQETQYF. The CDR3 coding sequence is TGCGCCAGCAGCGATCCTCGGGGGGCTCAAGAGACCCAGTACTTC.

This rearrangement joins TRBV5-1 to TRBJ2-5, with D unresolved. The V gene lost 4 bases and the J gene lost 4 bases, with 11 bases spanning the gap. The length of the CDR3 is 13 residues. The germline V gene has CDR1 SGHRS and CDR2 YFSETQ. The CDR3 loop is CASSEEVVETQYF. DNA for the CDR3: TGCGCCAGCAGCGAAGAGGTCGTAGAGACCCAGTACTTC.

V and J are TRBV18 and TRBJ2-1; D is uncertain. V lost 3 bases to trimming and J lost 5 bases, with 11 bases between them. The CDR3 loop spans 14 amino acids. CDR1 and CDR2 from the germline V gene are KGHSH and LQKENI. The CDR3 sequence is CASSPNARDNEQFF. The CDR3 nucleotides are TGTGCCAGCTCACCGAATGCCCGGGACAATGAGCAGTTCTTC.

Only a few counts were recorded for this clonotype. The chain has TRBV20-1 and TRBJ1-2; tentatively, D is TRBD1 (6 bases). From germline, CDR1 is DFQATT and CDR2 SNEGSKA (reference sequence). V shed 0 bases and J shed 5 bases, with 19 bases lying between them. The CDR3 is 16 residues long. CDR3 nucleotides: TGCAGTGCTAGAGAGACCGGGACAACCAGCCCGTATGGCTACACCTTC. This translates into CSARETGTTSPYGYTF.

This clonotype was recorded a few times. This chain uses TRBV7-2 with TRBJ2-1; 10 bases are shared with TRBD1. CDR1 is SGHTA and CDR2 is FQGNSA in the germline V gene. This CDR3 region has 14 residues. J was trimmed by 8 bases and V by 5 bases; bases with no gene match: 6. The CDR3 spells CASSDRQGADEQFF. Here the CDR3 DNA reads TGTGCCAGCAGCGATCGACAGGGGGCAGATGAGCAGTTCTTC.

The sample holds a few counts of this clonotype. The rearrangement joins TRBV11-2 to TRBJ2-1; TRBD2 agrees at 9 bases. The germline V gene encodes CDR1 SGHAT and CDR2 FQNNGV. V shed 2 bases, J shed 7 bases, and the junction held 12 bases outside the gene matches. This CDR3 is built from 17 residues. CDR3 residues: CASSLLLRGRAPNEQFF. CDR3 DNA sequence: TGTGCCAGCAGCTTACTCCTCCGCGGGAGGGCCCCGAATGAGCAGTTCTTC.

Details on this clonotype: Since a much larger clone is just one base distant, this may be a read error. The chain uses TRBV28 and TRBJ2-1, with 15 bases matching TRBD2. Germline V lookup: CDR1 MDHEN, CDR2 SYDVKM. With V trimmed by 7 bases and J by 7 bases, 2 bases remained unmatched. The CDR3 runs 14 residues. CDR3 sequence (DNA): TGTGCCAGCAACGGGACTAGCGGGAGGAATGAGCAGTTCTTC. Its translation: CASNGTSGRNEQFF.

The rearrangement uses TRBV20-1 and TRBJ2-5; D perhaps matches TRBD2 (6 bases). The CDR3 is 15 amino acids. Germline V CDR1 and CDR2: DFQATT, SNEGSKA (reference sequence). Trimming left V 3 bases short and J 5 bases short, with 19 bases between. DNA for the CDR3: TGCAGTGCTAGCCGGGACCCCCTAAGCGGGGAGACCCAGTACTTC. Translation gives CSASRDPLSGETQYF.

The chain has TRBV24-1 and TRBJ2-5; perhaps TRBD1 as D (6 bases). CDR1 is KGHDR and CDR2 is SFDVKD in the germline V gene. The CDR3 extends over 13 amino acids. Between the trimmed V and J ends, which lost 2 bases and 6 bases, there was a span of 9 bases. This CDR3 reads CATSDYDRKTQYF. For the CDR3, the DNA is TGTGCCACCAGTGATTACGACAGGAAGACCCAGTACTTC.

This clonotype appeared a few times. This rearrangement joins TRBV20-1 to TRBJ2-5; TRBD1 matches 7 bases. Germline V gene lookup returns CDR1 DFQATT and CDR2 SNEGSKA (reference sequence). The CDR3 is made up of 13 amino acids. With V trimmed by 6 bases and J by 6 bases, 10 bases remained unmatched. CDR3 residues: CSAEDRLKKTQYF. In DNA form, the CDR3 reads TGCAGTGCCGAGGACAGGTTAAAAAAGACCCAGTACTTC.